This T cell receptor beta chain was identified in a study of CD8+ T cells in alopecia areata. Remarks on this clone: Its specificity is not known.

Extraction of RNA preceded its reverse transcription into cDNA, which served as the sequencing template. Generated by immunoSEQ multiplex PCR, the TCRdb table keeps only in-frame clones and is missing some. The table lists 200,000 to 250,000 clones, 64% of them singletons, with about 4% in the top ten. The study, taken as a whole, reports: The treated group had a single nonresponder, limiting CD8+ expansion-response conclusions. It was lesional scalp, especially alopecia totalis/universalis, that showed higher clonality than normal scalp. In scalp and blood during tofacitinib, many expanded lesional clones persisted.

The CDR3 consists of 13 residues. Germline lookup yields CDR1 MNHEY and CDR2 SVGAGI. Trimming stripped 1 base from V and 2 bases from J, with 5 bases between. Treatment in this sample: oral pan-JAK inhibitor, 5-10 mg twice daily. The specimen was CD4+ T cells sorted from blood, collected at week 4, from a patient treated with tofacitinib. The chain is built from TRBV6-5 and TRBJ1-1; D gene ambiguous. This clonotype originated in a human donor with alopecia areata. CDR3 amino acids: CASSYFQNTEAFF. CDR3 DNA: TGTGCCAGCAGTTACTTCCAAAACACTGAAGCTTTCTTT.